These 18 T cell receptor beta chains came from one sample sequenced in a study of T cell changes during pregnancy in multiple sclerosis. The data were produced by immunoSEQ multiplex PCR, yet TCRdb's version contains in-frame clones alone and is incomplete. Among under 70,000 clones listed, approximately 92% were seen once. The sample here was peripheral blood, taken in the third trimester of pregnancy. The receptors stem from a female donor in good health, enrolled as a control in a pregnancy study.

This chain uses TRBV7-9 with TRBJ1-6; maybe TRBD1 (5 bases). V gave up 2 bases and J gave up 2 bases, with 7 bases separating them. The length of the CDR3 is 15 residues. Germline CDR1 and CDR2: SEHNR and FQNEAQ (reference sequence). The CDR3 sequence is CASSLQGTYNSPLHF. DNA of the CDR3: TGTGCCAGCAGCTTACAGGGCACCTATAATTCACCCCTCCACTTT.

This clone appeared once. The chain recombines TRBV13 with TRBJ2-3; 13 bases are a match to TRBD2. The V and J ends lost 5 bases and 5 bases, in that order; junction bases with no gene match: 4. This CDR3 has 15 amino acids. Germline-derived CDR1 and CDR2 are PRHDT and FYEKMQ (reference sequence). CDR3 bases: TGTGCCAGCAGCGCGACTAGCGGGAGGCAAGATACGCAGTATTTT. Protein product: CASSATSGRQDTQYF.

This clone was seen just once. The genes are TRBV7-8 and TRBJ2-1; 7 nucleotides agree with TRBD2. Looked up from germline, CDR1 is SGHVS and CDR2 is FQNEAQ. The CDR3 is made up of 16 amino acids. Unmatched junction bases numbered 6, after V lost 0 bases and J lost 4 bases. The CDR3 sequence is CASSLAGGVIYNEQFF. The CDR3 nucleotides are TGTGCCAGCAGCTTAGCGGGGGGGGTTATTTACAATGAGCAGTTCTTC.

V and J are TRBV18 and TRBJ1-2; D not certain. Trimming removed 3 bases from V and 4 bases from J, with 15 bases in between. The length of the CDR3 is 15 residues. Germline loops: CDR1 KGHSH, CDR2 LQKENI. CDR3 region: CASSPMYGGGYGYTF. DNA for the CDR3: TGTGCCAGCTCACCCATGTACGGAGGCGGCTATGGCTACACCTTC.

The sample holds one count of this clone. The chain uses TRBV5-4 and TRBJ2-3; 15 bases are shared with TRBD2. V shed 4 bases and J 4 bases; nucleotides not matched to a gene: 10. From germline, CDR1 is SGHNT and CDR2 YYREEE (reference sequence). This CDR3 spans 18 amino acids. DNA of the CDR3: TGTGCCAGCAGCACGGGCGGACTAGCGGGGGGGCTGGCAGATACGCAGTATTTT. Translation: CASSTGGLAGGLADTQYF.

The chain employs TRBV30 and TRBJ2-2; TRBD2 might be the D (5 bases). This CDR3 contains 15 residues. Germline V gene data show CDR1 as GTSNPN and CDR2 as SVGIG (reference sequence). V lost 0 bases, J lost 2 bases, and 10 bases lay in between. The CDR3 protein is CAWSVLAGNTGELFF. Here the CDR3 DNA reads TGTGCCTGGAGTGTACTCGCGGGCAACACCGGGGAGCTGTTTTTT.

V and J are TRBV30 and TRBJ1-2; 7 bases are shared with TRBD1. The CDR3 spans 14 residues. Germline V CDR1 and CDR2: GTSNPN, SVGIG (reference sequence). V was pared by 0 bases and J by 7 bases, with 8 bases of the junction left unmatched. In nucleotides, the CDR3 is TGTGCCTGGAGTGTTTCAGGGGGGTTTAGTGGCTACACCTTC. Its protein is CAWSVSGGFSGYTF. Based on the CDR3 plus reference TRBV30 and TRBJ1-2, the full variable domain is SQTIHQWPATLVQPVGSPLSLECTVEGTSNPNLYWYRQAAGRGLQLLFYSVGIGQISSEVPQNLSASRPQDRQFILSSKKLLLSDSGFYLCAWSVSGGFSGYTFGSGTRLTVV.

This clone has just a few counts. The junction departs from germline at one end; a sequencing error may be responsible. This rearrangement joins TRBV14 to TRBJ1-2; tentatively, D is TRBD1 (6 bases). The CDR3 covers 11 residues. Germline V gives CDR1 SGHDN, CDR2 FVKESK. The CDR3 nucleotides are TGTGCCAGCAGCCAAGGGGGGCATAAGGCTTTC. Encoded protein: CASSQGGHKAF. Supplemented by reference TRBV14 and TRBJ1-2, the full variable domain reads EAGVTQFPSHSVIEKGQTVTLRCDPISGHDNLYWYRRVMGKEIKFLLHFVKESKQDESGMPNNRFLAERTGGTYSTLKVQPAELEDSGVYFCASSQGGHKAFGSGTRLTVV.

This chain links TRBV5-1 with TRBJ1-4; D not resolved. The V end was cut by 1 base, the J end by 3 bases, with 13 bases between. The CDR3 spans 16 residues. Germline CDR1 is SGHRS and CDR2 is YFSETQ. CDR3: CASSLNSGLANEKLFF. CDR3 nucleotide sequence: TGCGCCAGCAGCTTGAACAGTGGCTTAGCTAATGAAAAACTGTTTTTT.

The chain has TRBV18 and TRBJ2-7; tentative D call: TRBD2 (5 bases). The CDR3 covers 15 residues. CDR1 KGHSH and CDR2 LQKENI come from the germline V gene. Trimming cost V 3 bases and J 1 base, with 13 bases left between them. DNA of the CDR3: TGTGCCAGCTCACCGGACTTAGGTGAATCCTACGAGCAGTACTTC. As protein: CASSPDLGESYEQYF. Supplemented by reference TRBV18 and TRBJ2-7, the full variable domain reads NAGVMQNPRHLVRRRGQEARLRCSPMKGHSHVYWYRQLPEEGLKFMVYLQKENIIDESGMPKERFSAEFPKEGPSILRIQQVVRGDSAAYFCASSPDLGESYEQYFGPGTRLTVT.

The V and J genes are TRBV11-2 and TRBJ1-2; no reliable D call. The CDR3 runs to 15 residues. Germline V gene lookup returns CDR1 SGHAT and CDR2 FQNNGV. The V and J ends lost 1 base and 0 bases respectively, with 9 bases between them. CDR3 nucleotide sequence: TGTGCCAGCAGCTTAGGCGGGATCACTAACTATGGCTACACCTTC. It translates to CASSLGGITNYGYTF. Variable domain in full (rest from reference TRBV11-2 and TRBJ1-2): EAGVAQSPRYKIIEKRQSVAFWCNPISGHATLYWYQQILGQGPKLLIQFQNNGVVDDSQLPKDRFSAERLKGVDSTLKIQPAKLEDSAVYLCASSLGGITNYGYTFGSGTRLTVV.

The chain couples TRBV10-2 to TRBJ2-2; 7 positions match TRBD1. The CDR3 runs 13 residues. Unmatched junction bases numbered 0, after V lost 3 bases and J lost 5 bases. Germline loops: CDR1 WSHSY, CDR2 SAAADI. CDR3 amino acids: CASSDRGTGELFF. DNA of the CDR3: TGCGCCAGCAGTGACAGGGGGACCGGGGAGCTGTTTTTT.

The genes are TRBV7-2 and TRBJ2-7, with D hard to call. The CDR3 spans 13 residues. Per the germline V gene, CDR1 is SGHTA and CDR2 is FQGNSA. V was clipped by 1 base and J by 4 bases, with 8 bases between them. CDR3 nucleotide sequence: TGTGCCAGCAGCTTAGACGGAGAATACGAGCAGTACTTC. Translated, it gives CASSLDGEYEQYF.

The gene calls are TRBV2 and TRBJ2-3, with D possibly being TRBD1 (6 bases). The CDR3 is 16 residues long. The V and J ends lost 0 bases and 6 bases respectively, with 16 bases between them. Germline V CDR1 and CDR2: SNHLY, FYNNEI. CDR3 amino acids: CASSEAPGQLSDTQYF. The CDR3 DNA reads TGTGCCAGCAGTGAAGCGCCGGGACAACTTTCTGATACGCAGTATTTT.

This chain links TRBV9 with TRBJ2-1; D might be TRBD1 (5 bases). CDR1 is SGDLS, CDR2 YYNGEE, per germline. The CDR3 loop spans 15 amino acids. V was clipped by 0 bases and J by 0 bases, with 7 bases between them. The CDR3 loop reads CASSVAQGSYNEQFF. The CDR3 DNA follows: TGTGCCAGCAGCGTAGCGCAGGGCTCCTACAATGAGCAGTTCTTC.

The rearrangement joins TRBV5-5 to TRBJ2-2; 12 bases are a match to TRBD2. The CDR3 length is 17 residues. Unmatched junction bases numbered 9, after V lost 4 bases and J lost 5 bases. Germline values: CDR1 SGHKS, CDR2 YYEKEE (reference sequence). The CDR3 nucleotides read TGTGCCAGCAGCCCCCGGACTAGCGGGGCGGGAACCGGGGAGCTGTTTTTT. This encodes CASSPRTSGAGTGELFF. The variable domain in full, completed from reference TRBV5-5 and TRBJ2-2, reads DAGVTQSPTHLIKTRGQQVTLRCSPISGHKSVSWYQQVLGQGPQFIFQYYEKEERGRGNFPDRFSARQFPNYSSELNVNALLLGDSALYLCASSPRTSGAGTGELFFGEGSRLTVL.

V gene TRBV16 combines with J gene TRBJ2-1, with D possibly matching TRBD2 (5 bases). Germline V gene lookup returns CDR1 KGHSY and CDR2 FQNENV. V was pared by 5 bases and J by 8 bases, with 16 bases between. The CDR3 extends over 14 amino acids. The CDR3 DNA reads TGTGCCAGCAGCTCACCGGGCCCCGGGGATGAGCAGTTCTTC. Translating it yields CASSSPGPGDEQFF.

The chain carries TRBV7-3 and TRBJ2-1, with a tentative D call TRBD1 (7 bases). The germline V and J ends were trimmed by 0 bases and 6 bases, with 12 bases remaining between them. The V gene's germline CDR1 is SGHTA and CDR2 FQGTGA. The CDR3 runs to 15 residues. The CDR3 DNA follows: TGTGCCAGCAGCTTAACGGCTCAGGGGGGCAATGAGCAGTTCTTC. Its translation: CASSLTAQGGNEQFF.